These 9 T cell receptor beta chains share one sample of origin, sequenced in a study of HIV-infected patients and healthy controls. Reverse transcription used about 500 ng RNA and constant-region primers for alpha and beta. Each of the alpha and beta chains got its own library through chain-specific third strand synthesis with indices. TCRdb redid the calling of the 5' RACE reads with MiXCR, one entry per CDR3 protein. The table lists approximately 7,000 distinct CDR3 sequences, 9.3% of them singletons. Whole blood was used without fractionation, so all unsorted peripheral T cells were included. The specimen was blood, collected before antiretroviral therapy. Source of these receptors: an adult with HIV infection.

Judged by abundance, this clonotype is large. The J gene is TRBJ2-7, the V gene TRBV13; TRBD2 aligns across 14 bases. The ends lost 5 bases at V and 0 bases at J; junction bases unmatched: 9. CDR3 size: 18 residues. Germline CDR1 is PRHDT and CDR2 is FYEKMQ (reference sequence). The CDR3 here is CASSPRTSGGLTSYEQYF. DNA for the CDR3: TGTGCCAGCAGCCCCCGGACTAGCGGGGGGCTCACCTCCTACGAGCAGTACTTC. The full variable domain, rest sourced from reference TRBV13 and TRBJ2-7, is AAGVIQSPRHLIKEKRETATLKCYPIPRHDTVYWYQQGPGQDPQFLISFYEKMQSDKGSIPDRFSAQQFSDYHSELNMSSLELGDSALYFCASSPRTSGGLTSYEQYFGPGTRLTVT.

This clonotype is medium-sized. V is TRBV7-9 and J is TRBJ2-3, with TRBD2 as a possible D gene (5 bases). Per the germline V gene, CDR1 is SEHNR and CDR2 is FQNEAQ (reference sequence). V shed 5 bases and J shed 4 bases, with 22 bases lying between them. The CDR3 is made up of 17 amino acids. The CDR3 spells CASSPKGLTPGADTQYF. The CDR3 coding sequence is TGTGCCAGCAGCCCAAAGGGTTTGACCCCCGGGGCAGATACGCAGTATTTT.

The chain joins TRBV20-1 to TRBJ2-4; TRBD2 aligns across 7 bases. Germline loops: CDR1 DFQATT, CDR2 SNEGSKA (reference sequence). The J segment lost 6 bases and the V segment lost 3 bases, leaving 5 bases of the junction unmatched. This CDR3 is built from 13 residues. The CDR3 loop is CSARWEGGNIQYF. The CDR3 coding sequence is TGCAGTGCTAGGTGGGAGGGCGGAAACATTCAGTACTTC.

This clonotype appeared a few times. The chain combines TRBV4-2 with TRBJ2-1; 9 nucleotides match TRBD2. With 0 bases clipped from V and 12 bases from J, the junction kept 12 bases outside the gene matches. The CDR3 contains 16 residues. The germline CDR1 and CDR2 sequences are LGHNA and YNFKEQ. This CDR3 reads CASSQERAGGLFPQFF. The CDR3 nucleotides read TGTGCCAGCAGCCAAGAGAGAGCGGGGGGCCTCTTCCCGCAGTTCTTC.

In this sample, this clonotype is medium-sized. The chain recombines TRBV11-2 with TRBJ2-3; 9 bases align to TRBD2. Trimming cost V 2 bases and J 2 bases; bases outside gene matches: 5. In germline, CDR1 is SGHAT, CDR2 FQNNGV. The CDR3 totals 16 residues. CDR3 DNA sequence: TGTGCCAGCAGCTTACTAGCGGGGATACCCACAGATACGCAGTATTTT. This encodes CASSLLAGIPTDTQYF.

In its sample, this clonotype ranks as medium-sized. The J gene is TRBJ2-3, the V gene TRBV5-1; TRBD2 might be the D (6 bases). Germline V gives CDR1 SGHRS, CDR2 YFSETQ. With 0 bases removed from V and 0 bases from J, the gap between germline ends came to 8 bases. CDR3 length: 15 residues. The CDR3 nucleotides are TGCGCCAGCAGCTTGGATGCGGGGAGCACAGATACGCAGTATTTT. Amino acid sequence: CASSLDAGSTDTQYF.

This clonotype was seen ten or more times. V gene TRBV4-2 combines with J gene TRBJ2-1; a possible D gene is TRBD2 (6 bases). V dropped 3 bases and J dropped 5 bases, with 17 bases sitting between them. The germline V gene has CDR1 LGHNA and CDR2 YNFKEQ. The CDR3 runs to 16 residues. CDR3 sequence reads: CASSQPDYGTHNEQFF. The CDR3 coding sequence is TGTGCCAGCAGCCAGCCGGACTATGGGACCCACAATGAGCAGTTCTTC.

This clonotype is large. The V call is TRBV5-1, the J call TRBJ2-7; 9 nucleotides agree with TRBD2. CDR3 size: 18 residues. Germline V lookup: CDR1 SGHRS, CDR2 YFSETQ. V lost 4 bases and J lost 0; bases outside the gene matches: 14. The CDR3 protein is CASSTLSLAGVDSYEQYF. The CDR3 DNA reads TGCGCCAGCAGCACCCTTAGCTTAGCGGGGGTCGACTCCTACGAGCAGTACTTC.

This clonotype counts as medium-sized (0.01 to 0.1%). The chain carries TRBV11-1 and TRBJ2-7; D is possibly TRBD2 (6 bases). Per germline, CDR1 SGHAT and CDR2 FQDESV (reference sequence). V was pared by 3 bases and J by 3 bases, with 9 bases between. The CDR3 has 13 amino acids. CDR3: CASSFAGFYEQYF. CDR3 bases: TGTGCCAGCAGCTTTGCGGGGTTCTACGAGCAGTACTTC.